These 30 T cell receptor beta chains came from one sample sequenced in a study of T cell repertoires in cytomegalovirus infection. TCRdb used MiXCR to reprocess the reads, holding one entry per CDR3 protein. The data show under 800,000 distinct CDR3 sequences, 20% to 30% seen once. Sequenced material: CD8+ T cells from PBMCs. The receptor source for this set is a human donor in good health (CMV status not recorded). Some clones in this sample may be carry-over from other donors' samples.

The chain combines TRBV6-2 or TRBV6-3 with TRBJ2-3; 9 bases fit TRBD1. Unmatched junction bases numbered 13, after V lost 2 bases and J lost 4 bases. This CDR3 is 18 amino acids long. Germline V CDR1 and CDR2: MNHEY, SVGEGT. The CDR3: CASSYPEWGQGSSDTQYF. The CDR3 DNA follows: TGTGCCAGCAGTTACCCCGAGTGGGGACAGGGATCTTCAGATACGCAGTATTTT.

This clonotype was seen at least ten times. This chain connects TRBV6-6 to TRBJ2-2; TRBD2 matches at 8 bases. CDR1 and CDR2 (germline): MNHNY, SVGAGI (reference sequence). J was trimmed by 4 bases and V by 6 bases; bases with no gene match: 7. This CDR3 has 15 residues. CDR3 bases: TGTGCCAGCAGGGGGGGACTAGAGGGCACCGGGGAGCTGTTTTTT. The encoded protein is CASRGGLEGTGELFF.

Only a few counts were recorded for this clonotype. V is TRBV19 and J is TRBJ1-2; D is uncertain. There are 12 residues in the CDR3. In germline, CDR1 is LNHDA, CDR2 SQIVND (reference sequence). The V gene lost 5 bases and the J gene lost 6 bases, with 10 bases spanning the gap. The DNA of the CDR3 is TGTGCCAGTAGTCCGTACTCGGATGGCTACACCTTC. Its translation is CASSPYSDGYTF.

This clonotype was seen at least ten times. The V call is TRBV11-1, the J call TRBJ1-5; the match to TRBD1 covers 8 bases. CDR1 and CDR2 (germline): SGHAT, FQDESV (reference sequence). The CDR3 length is 15 residues. The V and J ends lost 2 bases and 5 bases, in that order; junction bases with no gene match: 5. DNA for the CDR3: TGTGCCAGCAGCTTAAATGCGGGACAGGATCAGCCCCAGCATTTT. This sequence encodes CASSLNAGQDQPQHF.

The CDR3 loop is CASTEDRVAFF. The CDR3 DNA follows: TGTGCCAGCACCGAGGACAGGGTAGCTTTCTTT. V usage is TRBV6-6 and J usage is TRBJ1-1; 8 bases align to TRBD1. This CDR3 is built from 11 residues. CDR1 is MNHNY and CDR2 is SVGAGI in the germline V gene (reference sequence). V dropped 7 bases and J dropped 10; count of bases not matched to a gene: 5.

J is TRBJ2-7 and V is TRBV27; weak D call: TRBD2 (6 bases). Germline V gives CDR1 MNHEY, CDR2 SMNVEV (reference sequence). The CDR3 is 15 amino acids. V dropped 4 bases and J dropped 2 bases, with 15 bases sitting between them. CDR3 bases: TGTGCCAGCAGTTACGGCGGGGCCCTAACCTACGAGCAGTACTTC. It yields the protein CASSYGGALTYEQYF.

This clonotype was counted ten times or more. J is TRBJ1-5 and V is TRBV7-6; D unclear. V lost 5 bases and J 5 bases, leaving 16 bases between the germline ends. CDR1 is SGHVS and CDR2 is FNYEAQ in the germline V gene. This CDR3 is built from 15 residues. As DNA, the CDR3 is TGTGCCAGCAGCCAAGAGCCAGATGGGTATCAGCCCCAGCATTTT. Encoded protein: CASSQEPDGYQPQHF.

This clonotype was counted a few times. V and J are TRBV7-2 and TRBJ2-7, with D perhaps matching TRBD1 (6 bases). This CDR3 is built from 14 residues. Germline lookup yields CDR1 SGHTA and CDR2 FQGNSA. The V gene lost 3 bases and the J gene lost 1 base, with 10 bases spanning the gap. The CDR3 region has the DNA TGTGCCAGCAGCTTCCCAGGGGCGTCCTACGAGCAGTACGTC. Protein: CASSFPGASYEQYV.

The V and J genes are TRBV14 and TRBJ1-1; tentatively, D is TRBD1 (6 bases). The germline gives CDR1 SGHDN, CDR2 FVKESK. The length of the CDR3 is 13 residues. Trimming pared 4 bases from V and 9 bases from J, leaving 15 bases between. In DNA form, the CDR3 reads TGTGCCAGCAGCCGCCGGGACACGGTTAAAGCTTTCTTT. Its protein product is CASSRRDTVKAFF.

This clonotype was observed a handful of times. This sequence joins TRBV28 and TRBJ1-2; 7 nucleotides match TRBD1. The length of the CDR3 is 16 residues. With 8 bases clipped from V and 1 base from J, the junction kept 13 bases outside the gene matches. Germline lookup yields CDR1 MDHEN and CDR2 SYDVKM. Written as DNA, the CDR3 is TGTGCCAGCGTCCCGGGGACAGACACTTTTAACTATGGCTACACCTTC. Encoded protein: CASVPGTDTFNYGYTF.

A word on this clonotype: It may be a read error: a sequence one base away is much more abundant. The chain carries TRBV15 and TRBJ2-5; the D is unclear. The germline V gene encodes CDR1 LNHNV and CDR2 YYDKDF (reference sequence). V lost 0 bases to trimming and J lost 4 bases, with 15 bases between them. The CDR3 sequence is 16 residues long. The CDR3 nucleotides read TGTGCCACCAGCAGAGATACCGGCGCGAGGCCAGAGACCCAGTACTTC. Amino acid sequence: CATSRDTGARPETQYF. Based on the CDR3 plus reference TRBV15 and TRBJ2-5, the full variable domain is DAMVIQNPRYQVTQFGKPVTLSCSQTLNHNVMYWYQQKSSQAPKLLFHYYDKDFNNEADTPDNFQSRRPNTSFCFLDIRSPGLGDTAMYLCATSRDTGARPETQYFGPGTRLLVL.

This clonotype was observed a single time. J is TRBJ2-2 and V is TRBV6-6, with no clear D. This CDR3 is 12 amino acids long. Trimming cost V 10 bases and J 0 bases, with 6 bases left between them. The V gene's germline CDR1 is MNHNY and CDR2 SVGAGI (reference sequence). The CDR3: CAILSNTGELFF. CDR3 nucleotide sequence: TGTGCCATCTTATCGAACACCGGGGAGCTGTTTTTT.

This clonotype turned up a few times. The genes are TRBV30 and TRBJ2-7; D could derive from TRBD1 or TRBD2 (5 bases each). The CDR3 covers 14 residues. With 0 bases removed from V and 2 bases from J, the gap between germline ends came to 11 bases. Per the germline V gene, CDR1 is GTSNPN and CDR2 is SVGIG (reference sequence). CDR3 protein: CAWSVWDLTYEQYF. In DNA form, the CDR3 reads TGTGCCTGGAGTGTATGGGACCTAACCTACGAGCAGTACTTC.

In its sample, this clonotype was seen many times. This chain joins TRBV7-2 and TRBJ1-2, with D perhaps TRBD1 (5 bases). The germline V gene encodes CDR1 SGHTA and CDR2 FQGNSA. The ends were cut back, 6 bases at V and 0 bases at J, with 26 bases in the middle. This CDR3 is 19 amino acids long. CDR3 nucleotide sequence: TGTGCCAGCAGTCGAATTGGGGCATATTCAGGGCAGGCTAACTATGGCTACACCTTC. The encoded protein is CASSRIGAYSGQANYGYTF.

This clonotype was recorded at least ten times. The V and J genes are TRBV7-9 and TRBJ2-7; 7 bases agree with TRBD1. The CDR3 is 13 amino acids. From germline, CDR1 is SEHNR and CDR2 FQNEAQ (reference sequence). V dropped 5 bases and J dropped 7; count of bases not matched to a gene: 8. The CDR3 region is CASSDTGASEQYF. The CDR3 nucleotides are TGTGCCAGCAGCGATACAGGGGCAAGTGAGCAGTACTTC.

This clonotype was observed at least ten times. The chain couples TRBV7-6 to TRBJ1-1; D gene unclear. Germline V lookup: CDR1 SGHVS, CDR2 FNYEAQ. V dropped 1 base and J dropped 1 base, with 16 bases sitting between them. The CDR3 covers 17 residues. CDR3 loop: CASSLETGGLRNTEAFF. CDR3 DNA sequence: TGTGCCAGCAGCTTAGAAACGGGAGGGTTGAGGAACACTGAAGCTTTCTTT.

The V call is TRBV7-9, the J call TRBJ2-3; D is unresolved. The CDR3 is made up of 12 amino acids. Trimming shortened V by 11 bases and J by 2 bases, and 11 bases separated the two germline ends. Looked up from germline, CDR1 is SEHNR and CDR2 is FQNEAQ (reference sequence). CDR3 nucleotides: TGTGCCTTTAGGCCGACCACAGATACGCAGTATTTT. As protein: CAFRPTTDTQYF.

This sequence joins TRBV2 and TRBJ1-1; no definite D call. Germline loops: CDR1 SNHLY, CDR2 FYNNEI. V shed 8 bases and J shed 3 bases, with 10 bases lying between them. The CDR3 contains 12 residues. CDR3 sequence reads: CASVDRYTEAFF. The CDR3 DNA sequence: TGTGCCAGCGTTGACCGATACACTGAAGCTTTCTTT. The full variable domain, in which reference TRBV2 and TRBJ1-1 provide the parts outside the CDR3, is EPEVTQTPSHQVTQMGQEVILRCVPISNHLYFYWYRQILGQKVEFLVSFYNNEISEKSEIFDDQFSVERPDGSNFTLKIRSTKLEDSAMYFCASVDRYTEAFFGQGTRLTVV.

For this clonotype: Just one base apart from a much larger clone, this may be a read error. The chain carries TRBV12-3 or TRBV12-4 and TRBJ1-5; a possible D gene is TRBD1 (5 bases). This CDR3 has 13 residues. V dropped 8 bases and J dropped 4 bases, with 12 bases sitting between them. For the CDR3, the DNA is TGTGCCAGCGTACGCTCAGGGAATCAGCCCCAGCATTTT. This encodes CASVRSGNQPQHF.

V and J are TRBV7-9 and TRBJ1-6, with D maybe TRBD1 (6 bases). Trimming removed 4 bases at V and 6 bases at J, with 16 bases between. Germline CDR1 is SEHNR and CDR2 is FQNEAQ (reference sequence). The CDR3 consists of 16 residues. The CDR3 protein is CASSSSRGALNSPLHF. The CDR3 bases are TGTGCCAGCAGCTCGTCTAGGGGGGCCCTTAATTCACCCCTCCACTTT.

This clonotype occurred a few times. CDR3 sequence: CSARDPGGAGGPNTGELFF. CDR3 nucleotides: TGCAGTGCTAGAGACCCCGGGGGAGCGGGGGGACCCAACACCGGGGAGCTGTTTTTT. V gene TRBV20-1 combines with J gene TRBJ2-2; 9 bases align to TRBD2. The CDR3 is 19 residues long. The trim removed 0 bases at V and 2 bases at J, leaving 13 bases unmatched. CDR1 and CDR2 (germline): DFQATT, SNEGSKA (reference sequence).

The sample holds a few counts of this clonotype. This rearrangement joins TRBV5-6 to TRBJ2-1; 7 bases agree with TRBD1. The CDR3 spans 17 residues. Germline CDR1 is SGHDT and CDR2 is YYEEEE. V was clipped by 5 bases and J by 0 bases; unmatched bases: 11. This chain's CDR3 is CASSSTGPFSSYNEQFF. The CDR3 DNA follows: TGTGCCAGCAGTTCGACAGGGCCTTTTAGCTCCTACAATGAGCAGTTCTTC.

This rearrangement joins TRBV7-6 to TRBJ1-2; D gene ambiguous. V lost 5 bases and J 1 base, leaving 14 bases between the germline ends. CDR1 is SGHVS, CDR2 FNYEAQ, per germline. CDR3 length: 15 residues. CDR3 in amino acids: CASSLGRPLNYGYTF. The CDR3 DNA is TGTGCCAGCAGCCTAGGAAGACCTCTTAACTATGGCTACACCTTC.

In this sample, this clonotype turned up many times. The chain recombines TRBV6-2 or TRBV6-3 with TRBJ2-3, with D perhaps given as TRBD1 or TRBD2 (5 bases each). V was clipped by 4 bases and J by 0 bases, with 20 bases between them. This CDR3 contains 18 residues. Germline loops: CDR1 MNHEY, CDR2 SVGEGT. The CDR3 bases are TGTGCCAGCAGTTTTGGGACGATCCAGCCGGGAAGCACAGATACGCAGTATTTT. Amino acids: CASSFGTIQPGSTDTQYF.

The sample holds a few counts of this clonotype. The chain couples TRBV5-6 to TRBJ1-5; TRBD1 aligns across 9 bases. Trimming at V came to 6 bases and at J to 6 bases, leaving 7 bases not matched to a gene. The CDR3 contains 14 residues. CDR1 and CDR2 (germline): SGHDT, YYEEEE. CDR3 loop: CASTRGQGSQPQHF. DNA of the CDR3: TGTGCCAGCACCAGAGGACAGGGGAGTCAGCCCCAGCATTTT.

Only a few counts were recorded for this clonotype. This sequence joins TRBV10-2 and TRBJ1-2; no definite D call. V was shortened by 8 bases and J by 3 bases, with 13 bases between the two germline ends. CDR1 is WSHSY, CDR2 SAAADI, per germline. This CDR3 contains 13 residues. The CDR3 nucleotides are TGCGCCAGCGTGGGCGGGGATGACTATGGCTACACCTTC. Its translation: CASVGGDDYGYTF.

Ten or more counts support this clonotype. The chain is built from TRBV14 and TRBJ2-7, with 14 positions matching TRBD2. From germline, CDR1 is SGHDN and CDR2 FVKESK. V shed 0 bases, J shed 6 bases, and the junction held 25 bases outside the gene matches. The CDR3 sequence is 23 residues long. The DNA for the CDR3 is TGTGCCAGCAGCCAAGAACAGGGGGACACCGGATCCCGACTAGCGGGGGGGCTGGCCGAGCAGTACTTC. Protein: CASSQEQGDTGSRLAGGLAEQYF.

This clonotype was counted a few times. The chain links TRBV5-1 to TRBJ2-7; 8 nucleotides line up with TRBD1. CDR3 size: 13 residues. V was clipped by 4 bases and J by 3 bases; unmatched bases: 3. Germline values: CDR1 SGHRS, CDR2 YFSETQ. The CDR3 DNA is TGCGCCAGCAGCAAGGGACAGGACTACGAGCAGTACTTC. Translation: CASSKGQDYEQYF.

The chain has TRBV14 and TRBJ2-1; a weak D match, TRBD1 (5 bases). V lost 1 base and J lost 4, with 14 bases in between. CDR1 is SGHDN, CDR2 FVKESK, per germline. The CDR3 sequence is 16 residues long. CDR3 sequence reads: CASSQGGRSPYNEQFF. The CDR3 nucleotides are TGTGCCAGCAGCCAAGGGGGCAGATCGCCTTACAATGAGCAGTTCTTC. The variable domain in full, with the rest retrieved from reference TRBV14 and TRBJ2-1, is EAGVTQFPSHSVIEKGQTVTLRCDPISGHDNLYWYRRVMGKEIKFLLHFVKESKQDESGMPNNRFLAERTGGTYSTLKVQPAELEDSGVYFCASSQGGRSPYNEQFFGPGTRLTVL.

This clonotype came up a few times. This chain joins TRBV12-5 and TRBJ2-3; 11 nucleotides align to TRBD1. The germline V gene has CDR1 LGHNT and CDR2 FRNRAP. V dropped 6 bases and J dropped 4; count of bases not matched to a gene: 6. This CDR3 contains 15 residues. Here the CDR3 reads CASGDGQGAPDTQYF. The DNA of the CDR3 is TGTGCTAGTGGGGACGGACAGGGGGCGCCAGATACGCAGTATTTT.